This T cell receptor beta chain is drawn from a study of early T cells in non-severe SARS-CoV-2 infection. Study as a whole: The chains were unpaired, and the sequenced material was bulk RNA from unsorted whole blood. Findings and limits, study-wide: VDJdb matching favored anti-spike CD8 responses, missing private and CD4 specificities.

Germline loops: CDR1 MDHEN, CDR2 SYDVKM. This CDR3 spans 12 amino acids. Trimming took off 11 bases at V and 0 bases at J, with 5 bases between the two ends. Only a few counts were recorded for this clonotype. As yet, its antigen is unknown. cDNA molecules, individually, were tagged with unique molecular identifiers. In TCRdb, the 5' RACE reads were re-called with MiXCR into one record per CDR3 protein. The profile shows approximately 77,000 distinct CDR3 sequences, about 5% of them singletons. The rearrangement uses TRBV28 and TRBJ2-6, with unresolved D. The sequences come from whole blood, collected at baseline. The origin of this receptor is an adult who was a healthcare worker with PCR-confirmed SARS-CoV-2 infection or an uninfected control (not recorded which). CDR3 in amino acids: CAHGSGANVLTF. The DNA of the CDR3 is TGTGCCCACGGCTCTGGGGCCAACGTCCTGACTTTC.